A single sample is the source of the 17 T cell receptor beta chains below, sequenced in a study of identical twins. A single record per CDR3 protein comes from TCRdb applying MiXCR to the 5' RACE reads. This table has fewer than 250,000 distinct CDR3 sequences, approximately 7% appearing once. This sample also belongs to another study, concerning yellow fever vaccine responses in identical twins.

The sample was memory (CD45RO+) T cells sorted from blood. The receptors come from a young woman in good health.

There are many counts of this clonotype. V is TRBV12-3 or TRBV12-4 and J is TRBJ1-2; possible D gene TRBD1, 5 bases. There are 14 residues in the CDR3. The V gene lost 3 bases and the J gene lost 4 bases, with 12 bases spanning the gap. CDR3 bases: TGTGCCAGCAGTTTCGCAGGGCGCGGCTATGGCTACACCTTC. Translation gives CASSFAGRGYGYTF.

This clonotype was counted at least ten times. CDR3 protein: CASSYSGGGQGRGSQPQHF. Here the CDR3 DNA reads TGTGCCAGCAGTTACTCGGGTGGTGGGCAGGGGAGGGGAAGTCAGCCCCAGCATTTT. The chain links TRBV6-5 to TRBJ1-5; TRBD1 is a possible D gene (6 bases). This CDR3 has 19 amino acids. Per germline, CDR1 MNHEY and CDR2 SVGAGI. The V end lost 0 bases, the J end lost 6 bases, and 24 bases lay between the germline ends.

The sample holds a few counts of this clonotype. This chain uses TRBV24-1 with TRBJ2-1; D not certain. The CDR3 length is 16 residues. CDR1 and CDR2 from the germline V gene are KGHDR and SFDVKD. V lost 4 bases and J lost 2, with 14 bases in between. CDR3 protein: CATSDNKGTTYNEQFF. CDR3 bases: TGTGCCACCAGTGACAACAAGGGCACTACCTACAATGAGCAGTTCTTC.

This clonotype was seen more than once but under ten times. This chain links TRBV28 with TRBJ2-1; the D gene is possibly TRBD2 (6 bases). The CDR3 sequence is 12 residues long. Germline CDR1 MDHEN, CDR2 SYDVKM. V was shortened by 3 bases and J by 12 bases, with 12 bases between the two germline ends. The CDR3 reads CASSLRGAWQFF. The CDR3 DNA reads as TGTGCCAGCAGTTTGCGGGGCGCCTGGCAGTTCTTC.

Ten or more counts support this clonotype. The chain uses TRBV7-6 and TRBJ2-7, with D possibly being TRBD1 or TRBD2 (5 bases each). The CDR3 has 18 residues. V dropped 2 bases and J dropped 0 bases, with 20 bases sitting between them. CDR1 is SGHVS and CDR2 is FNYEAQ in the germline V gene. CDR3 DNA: TGTGCCAGCAGCTTACTACTCGGAGGTACAGGAAGCTCCTACGAGCAGTACTTC. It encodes CASSLLLGGTGSSYEQYF.

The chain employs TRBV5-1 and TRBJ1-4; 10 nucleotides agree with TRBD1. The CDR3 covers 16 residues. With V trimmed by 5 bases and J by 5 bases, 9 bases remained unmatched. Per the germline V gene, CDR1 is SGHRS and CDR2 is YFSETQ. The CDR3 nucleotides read TGCGCCAGCAGACCCGACAGGGGGCGAGTCAATGAAAAACTGTTTTTT. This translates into CASRPDRGRVNEKLFF.

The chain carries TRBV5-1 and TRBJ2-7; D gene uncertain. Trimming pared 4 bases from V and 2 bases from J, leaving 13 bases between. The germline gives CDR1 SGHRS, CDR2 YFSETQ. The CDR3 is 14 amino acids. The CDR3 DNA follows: TGCGCCAGCAGCACCCCCGGCTGGCCCTACGAGCAGTACGTC. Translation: CASSTPGWPYEQYV.

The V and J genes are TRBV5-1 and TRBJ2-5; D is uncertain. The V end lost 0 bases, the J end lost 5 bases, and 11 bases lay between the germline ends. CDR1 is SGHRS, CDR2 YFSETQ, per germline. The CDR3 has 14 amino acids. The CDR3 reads CASSLGKSLETQYF. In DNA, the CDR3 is TGCGCCAGCAGCTTGGGCAAGTCCCTGGAGACCCAGTACTTC.

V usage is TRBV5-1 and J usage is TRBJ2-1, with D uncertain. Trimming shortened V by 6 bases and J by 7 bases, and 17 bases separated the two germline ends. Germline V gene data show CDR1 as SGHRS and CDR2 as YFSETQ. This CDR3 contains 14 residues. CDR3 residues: CASTLDAPWNEQFF. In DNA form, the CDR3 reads TGCGCCAGCACGCTAGACGCCCCTTGGAATGAGCAGTTCTTC.

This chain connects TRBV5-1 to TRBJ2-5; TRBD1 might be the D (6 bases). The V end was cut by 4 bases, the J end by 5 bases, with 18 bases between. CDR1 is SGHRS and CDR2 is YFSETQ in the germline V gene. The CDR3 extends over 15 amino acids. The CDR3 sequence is CASSRTGQFRETQYF. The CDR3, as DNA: TGCGCCAGCAGCCGGACGGGACAATTTCGGGAGACCCAGTACTTC.

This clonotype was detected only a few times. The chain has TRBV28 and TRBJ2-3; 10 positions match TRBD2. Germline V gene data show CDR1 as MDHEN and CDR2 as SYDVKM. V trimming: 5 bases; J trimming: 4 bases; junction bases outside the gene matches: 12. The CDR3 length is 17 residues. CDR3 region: CASSPIDRAGGADTQYF. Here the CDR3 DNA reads TGTGCCAGCAGTCCCATTGATAGAGCGGGAGGGGCAGATACGCAGTATTTT.

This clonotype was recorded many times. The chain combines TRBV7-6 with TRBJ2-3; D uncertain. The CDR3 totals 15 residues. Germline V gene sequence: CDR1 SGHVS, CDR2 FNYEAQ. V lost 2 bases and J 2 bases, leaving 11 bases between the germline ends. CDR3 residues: CASSLSSHYTDTQYF. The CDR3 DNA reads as TGTGCCAGCAGCTTATCCTCACACTACACAGATACGCAGTATTTT. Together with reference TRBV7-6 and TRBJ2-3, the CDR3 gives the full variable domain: GAGVSQSPRYKVTKRGQDVALRCDPISGHVSLYWYRQALGQGPEFLTYFNYEAQQDKSGLPNDRFSAERPEGSISTLTIQRTEQRDSAMYRCASSLSSHYTDTQYFGPGTRLTVL.

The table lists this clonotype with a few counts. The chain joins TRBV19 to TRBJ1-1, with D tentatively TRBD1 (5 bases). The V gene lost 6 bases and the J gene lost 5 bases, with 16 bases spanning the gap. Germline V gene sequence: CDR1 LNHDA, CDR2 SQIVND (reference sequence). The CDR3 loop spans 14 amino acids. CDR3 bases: TGTGCCAGTAGCAAGAGGCAGGGTCTGACTGAAGCTTTCTTT. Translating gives CASSKRQGLTEAFF.

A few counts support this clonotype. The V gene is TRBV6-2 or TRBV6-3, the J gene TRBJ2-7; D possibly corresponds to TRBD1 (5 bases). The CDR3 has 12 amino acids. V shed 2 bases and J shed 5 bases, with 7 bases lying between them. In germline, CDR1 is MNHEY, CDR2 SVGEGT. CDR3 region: CASSYGADEQYF. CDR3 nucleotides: TGTGCCAGCAGTTACGGGGCGGACGAGCAGTACTTC.

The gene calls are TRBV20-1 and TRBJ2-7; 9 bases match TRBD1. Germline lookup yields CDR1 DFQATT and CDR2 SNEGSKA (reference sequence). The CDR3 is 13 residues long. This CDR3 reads CSVLGQGTYEQYV. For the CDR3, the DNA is TGCAGCGTCCTGGGACAGGGCACCTACGAGCAGTACGTC.

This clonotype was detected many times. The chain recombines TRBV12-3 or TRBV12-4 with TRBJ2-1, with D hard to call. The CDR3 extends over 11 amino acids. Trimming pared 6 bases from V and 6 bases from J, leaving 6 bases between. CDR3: CASSRLNEQFF. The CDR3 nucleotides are TGTGCCAGCAGCCGGCTCAATGAGCAGTTCTTC.

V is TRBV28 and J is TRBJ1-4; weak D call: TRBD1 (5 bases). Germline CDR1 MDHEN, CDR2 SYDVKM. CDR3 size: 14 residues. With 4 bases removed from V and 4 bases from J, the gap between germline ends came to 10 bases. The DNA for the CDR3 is TGTGCCAGCAGTTCGGGGCAGTTTAATGAAAAACTGTTTTTT. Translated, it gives CASSSGQFNEKLFF.